This T cell receptor beta chain comes out of a study of Graves' ophthalmopathy and Graves' hyperthyroidism (dated by TCRdb to 2017 to 2018). The study in broad terms: Peripheral blood was collected before any treatment was given, at the time of initial diagnosis. The study used TCR beta repertoire signatures to distinguish Graves' ophthalmopathy from Graves' hyperthyroidism and to predict progression to ophthalmopathy. In total, approximately 130 blood samples were TCR-sequenced: around 42 ophthalmopathy, under 85 hyperthyroidism and about 17 hyperthyroidism-to-ophthalmopathy patients. To explore V-J signatures that distinguish ophthalmopathy from hyperthyroidism, a discovery set of 100 patients was enrolled, made up of about 40 with ophthalmopathy and 57 with stable hyperthyroidism. An independent validation cohort was composed of fewer than 20 hyperthyroidism patients and roughly 16 patients who later progressed from hyperthyroidism to ophthalmopathy. In roughly 6 hyperthyroidism patients, the T-cell repertoire of thyroid tissue was compared with the T-cell repertoire of blood. Following sample collection, hyperthyroidism patients were given methimazole at a starting dose of 30 mg daily, and ophthalmopathy patients were given high-dose intravenous methylprednisolone. The roughly 100 discovery patients were randomly divided into training and test sets at a 7:3 ratio.

Patients with ophthalmopathy had moderately to severely active disease, with a Clinical Activity Score of 3 or more, a NOSPECS grade of 4 or more, and a disease duration of less than 3 months. Anyone with other autoimmune diseases, uncontrolled infections, pregnancy or lactation was excluded from the study. Clinical symptoms, serum thyroxine, TRAb, thyroid ultrasound and orbital computed tomography formed the basis of the diagnosis. Using Ficoll-Paque density gradient centrifugation, PBMCs were isolated from 10 ml of fresh peripheral blood. Total RNA was extracted using Trizol reagent, and RNA quality was checked on an Agilent 2100 Bioanalyzer. To note about this clonotype: The specificity of this receptor is unknown. The junction and the germline gene differ at one end; a read error may be behind it.

The CDR3 sequence holds 13 residues, the cysteine and phenylalanine included. Only the CDR3 DNA stays, 39 bases, in frame from base 1. The germline V gene encodes CDR1 MNHEY and CDR2 SVGEGT. Broad study findings and their caveats: Sample size was not statistically predetermined, and group allocation was not concealed from the investigators. In validation, the model predicted ophthalmopathy progression with about 71% sensitivity and less than 80% specificity; some 13 predicted patients were CT-confirmed with GO in a median of approximately 6.5 months. In cross-validation, the 13-signature model distinguished ophthalmopathy from stable hyperthyroidism with 85% to 90% sensitivity and about 84% specificity, and in the test set the corresponding values were 80% and 75%. Among expanded thyroid clonotypes with frequency above 0.001, most also showed up in blood, which suggests that blood repertoires may reflect the thyroid immune response.

TCR beta CDR3 regions were amplified from RNA transcripts for repertoire sequencing. A first-round RT-PCR used HTBI primers with the Qiagen OneStep RT-PCR kit, followed by a second-round multiplex PCR, size selection and purification. Sequencing of the libraries was carried out on an Illumina HiSeq2000 in paired-end mode with 100 bp reads. As for how the authors treated the data: SOAPnuke was used to process the reads, removing any read that contained adapters or uncalled bases, had a mean Phred below 15, or lacked an exact match to the constant primer or identifier. High-quality paired reads were merged with COPE v1.2.5. Clonotypes were defined as unique nucleotide sequences and were aligned to IMGT TRB V, D and J references using MiTCR v1.1. Only V-J combinations with frequency above 0.0001 were analysed, covering approximately 99% of repertoires. For each V-J combination, a TCR clonal expansion and chaos score was defined as the ratio of F50 clonal expansion to chaos observed in the TCRdist matrix. Welch's t-statistics and random forest were used to reduce the features to 10 to 15 V-J combinations, which were then used as input to a naive Bayes classifier. The similarity between thyroid and blood repertoires was quantified using the Morisita-Horn index. TCRdb handled the public reads itself, with Q25 trimming in fastp and clone calling in MiXCR, and kept productive beta chains. Rows matching on CDR3 protein sequence are summarized as one entry with the most common DNA and genes. Here the V and J calls rest on TCRdb's processing, not on the authors' analysis. This sample holds under 250,000 distinct CDR3 sequences; roughly 21% were observed only once. The ten biggest clones cover around 45% of the sample.

The sequence came from a woman in her forties or fifties with Graves' ophthalmopathy. Donor details come from another sample of the same person, matched by shared clones. Source material: peripheral blood. In this chain, TRBV6-2 or TRBV6-3 is recombined with TRBJ2-4, and 7 junctional nucleotides match TRBD1. CDR3 loop: CASRGTAENIQYF. At the DNA level, the sequence is TGTGCCAGCAGGGGGACAGCCGAAAACATTCAGTACTTC.